A selection of T cell receptor beta chains follows, all from one sample in a study of Ad26.COV2.S vaccination and SARS-CoV-2 variants. Sequencing used immunoSEQ multiplex PCR; TCRdb keeps in-frame clones, though not all of them. The profile shows some 330,000 clones, about 90% of them singletons. Sequences were derived from peripheral blood, sampled in a trial of Ad26.COV2.S vaccine versus placebo. Receptors were obtained from a person aged 18 to 59 who received the Ad26.COV2.S COVID-19 vaccine or a placebo. Both conserved end residues are part of each CDR3. The D gene is left open where the match is weak. Rows give clone size only sometimes, using once, few, many, or a class for an expanded clone.

TRBJ2-2 | 14 | TRBV9 | TRBD2 | once | TGTGCCAGCAGCGTTGGGGGAGGGACCGGGGAGCTGTTTTTT | CASSVGGGTGELFF
TRBJ1-4 | 16 | TRBV19 | - | - | TGTGCCAGTAGTATAGACATAGCAGGGGTGCGCGAAAAACTGTTTTTT | CASSIDIAGVREKLFF
TRBJ1-2 | 14 | TRBV7-2 | TRBD1 | - | TGTGCCAGCAGCTTCAGGGGGCAAAACTATGGCTACACCTTC | CASSFRGQNYGYTF
TRBJ1-4 | 13 | TRBV6-6 | - | - | TGTGCCAGCAGCTATTGGGGGAATGAAAAACTGTTTTTT | CASSYWGNEKLFF
TRBJ1-2 | 16 | TRBV3-1/TRBV3-2 | TRBD1 | - | TGTGCCAGCAGCCTTCGACAGGGGGCGAGTAAGAATGGCTACACCTTC | CASSLRQGASKNGYTF
TRBJ1-2 | 14 | TRBV7-9 | TRBD1 | - | TGTGCCAGCAGCGCAACTCAGGGGGCGGGTGGCTACACCTTC | CASSATQGAGGYTF
TRBJ1-1 | 16 | TRBV5-4 | - | once | TGTGCCAGCAGCTCCCAATATAGGAAACTGAACACTGAAGCTTTCTTT | CASSSQYRKLNTEAFF
TRBJ2-1 | 17 | TRBV12-5 | TRBD2 | - | TGTGCTAGTGGTTTGGTACTAGCGGGAGCCTCCTACAATGAGCAGTTCTTC | CASGLVLAGASYNEQFF
TRBJ2-7 | 15 | TRBV7-9 | TRBD2 | - | TGTGCCAGCAGCTCGGGACTAGCGGGGGCCCGCGAGCAGTACTTC | CASSSGLAGAREQYF
TRBJ2-3 | 13 | TRBV10-1 | - | - | TGCGCCAGCAGTGAGAATTTGTTACAGGAAAGATTCTTT | CASSENLLQERFF
TRBJ1-1 | 13 | TRBV7-2 | - | - | TGTGCCAGCAGCTCTAGACAGGCTTCTGAAGCTTTCTTT | CASSSRQASEAFF
TRBJ2-3 | 15 | TRBV3-1/TRBV3-2 | - | - | TGTGCCAGCAGCCAAGGCTCCGGACCCAGGGATACGCAGTATTTT | CASSQGSGPRDTQYF
TRBJ1-5 | 14 | TRBV15 | - | once | TGTGCCACCAGCAGGGTAGGGGACAATCAGCCCCAGCATTTT | CATSRVGDNQPQHF
TRBJ1-4 | 16 | TRBV7-2 | - | - | TGTGCCAGCAGCCCACAGGGCAGAGCAACTAATGAAAAACTGTTTTTT | CASSPQGRATNEKLFF
TRBJ2-1 | 18 | TRBV4-1 | - | - | TGCGCCAGCAGCCAAGATCATGGGGGGCTACACTCCTACAATGAGCAGTTCTTC | CASSQDHGGLHSYNEQFF
TRBJ1-2 | 15 | TRBV4-1 | - | - | TGCGCCAGCAGCCAAGATTGGTATAGTTACTATGGCTACACCTTC | CASSQDWYSYYGYTF
TRBJ1-5 | 18 | TRBV2 | - | - | TGTGCCAGCAGTCAGGACAGACCTGTTCTTAATAGCAATCAGCCCCAGCATTTT | CASSQDRPVLNSNQPQHF
TRBJ1-5 | 12 | TRBV12-3/TRBV12-4 | - | - | TGTGCCAGCAGTGGTTATTATCAGCCCCAGCATTTT | CASSGYYQPQHF